The 19 T cell receptor beta chains listed next were all sequenced from one sample in a study of blood T cell repertoires in COVID-19. Measured with immunoSEQ multiplex PCR; TCRdb has only the in-frame clones, and not every one. The table records some 200,000 clones, 89% of them present only once. The sequenced material came from PBMCs or T cells enriched from blood (not recorded which). The receptors here all came from a woman aged 18-35 years who had recovered from COVID-19.

The gene calls are TRBV2 and TRBJ1-2, with TRBD1 matching 7 bases. The junction had 7 bases not matched to a gene; V was cut back by 6 bases and J by 6 bases. Germline V gene data show CDR1 as SNHLY and CDR2 as FYNNEI. This CDR3 is 13 amino acids long. In DNA, the CDR3 is TGTGCCAGCAGCCCCGACAGGGTGAATGGCTACACCTTC. This codes for CASSPDRVNGYTF.

The V call is TRBV7-8, the J call TRBJ2-7, with 10 bases identical to TRBD1. Germline V CDR1 and CDR2: SGHVS, FQNEAQ. J lost 5 bases, V lost 3 bases, and 7 bases had no gene match. The CDR3 contains 15 residues. The DNA of the CDR3 is TGTGCCAGCAGCTTCGGGGACAGGGGACGACACGAGCAGTACTTC. Protein: CASSFGDRGRHEQYF.

J is TRBJ1-3 and V is TRBV21-1. TRBV21-1 is given as a pseudogene. The CDR3 is 19 amino acids. The CDR3 reads CASSKDVRDEGRVGNTIYF. CDR3 coding DNA: TGTGCCAGCAGCAAAGATGTGCGGGACGAGGGGCGCGTTGGAAACACCATATATTTT.

The J gene is TRBJ1-2, the V gene TRBV3-1 (or the pseudogene TRBV3-2), with D possibly being TRBD1 (6 bases). Germline V gene sequence: CDR1 LGHDT, CDR2 YNNKEL (reference sequence). The CDR3 has 13 residues. The germline V and J ends were trimmed by 3 bases and 8 bases, with 13 bases remaining between them. CDR3 sequence: CASSQAADRGYTF. In nucleotides, the CDR3 is TGTGCCAGCAGCCAGGCCGCTGACAGGGGCTACACCTTC.

This chain uses TRBV11-2 with TRBJ1-5; TRBD1 aligns across 9 bases. The ends lost 1 base at V and 5 bases at J; junction bases unmatched: 3. CDR1 and CDR2 (germline): SGHAT, FQNNGV. The CDR3 is 15 residues long. The CDR3 region has the DNA TGTGCCAGCAGCTTAGGCACAGGGGGCCATCAGCCCCAGCATTTT. This sequence encodes CASSLGTGGHQPQHF.

This sequence joins TRBV14 and TRBJ1-2, with D possibly matching TRBD1 (5 bases). The length of the CDR3 is 14 residues. Trimming stripped 0 bases from V and 8 bases from J, with 13 bases between. CDR1 and CDR2 (germline): SGHDN, FVKESK. In DNA, the CDR3 is TGTGCCAGCAGCCAAGATCAGGGAATAGGAGGCTACACCTTC. Residues: CASSQDQGIGGYTF. The whole variable domain, filled in from reference TRBV14 and TRBJ1-2, reads EAGVTQFPSHSVIEKGQTVTLRCDPISGHDNLYWYRRVMGKEIKFLLHFVKESKQDESGMPNNRFLAERTGGTYSTLKVQPAELEDSGVYFCASSQDQGIGGYTFGSGTRLTVV.

The V call is TRBV5-1, the J call TRBJ1-6; no clear D gene. CDR1 SGHRS and CDR2 YFSETQ come from the germline V gene. The CDR3 spans 17 residues. Deletions cut 0 bases from V and 3 bases from J, with 13 bases between. The DNA of the CDR3 is TGCGCCAGCAGCTTGGATAGCGCAGATTTCTATAATTCACCCCTCCACTTT. Its translation: CASSLDSADFYNSPLHF.

The chain recombines TRBV10-3 with TRBJ2-1, with 11 positions matching TRBD2. The CDR3 is 14 amino acids. Germline loops: CDR1 ENHRY, CDR2 SYGVKD. The J segment lost 8 bases and the V segment lost 3 bases, leaving 3 bases of the junction unmatched. The CDR3 sequence is CAISELAGGHEQFF. DNA for the CDR3: TGTGCCATCAGTGAATTAGCGGGGGGGCATGAGCAGTTCTTC.

The rearrangement links TRBV12-3 or TRBV12-4 to TRBJ1-2; D gene ambiguous. This CDR3 has 11 amino acids. V was pared by 10 bases and J by 8 bases, with 14 bases between. The CDR3 is CATRGERGYTF. CDR3 nucleotides: TGTGCCACAAGAGGTGAGCGGGGCTACACCTTC.

This clone occurred a few times. The rearrangement links TRBV7-3 to TRBJ1-1, with D maybe TRBD1 (6 bases). Germline V gene lookup returns CDR1 SGHTA and CDR2 FQGTGA. The CDR3 totals 13 residues. Between the trimmed V and J ends, which lost 4 bases and 5 bases, there was a span of 11 bases. The CDR3 loop is CASSYSQGTEAFF. In nucleotides, the CDR3 is TGTGCCAGCAGCTACTCACAGGGAACTGAAGCTTTCTTT.

The chain has TRBV6-1 and TRBJ1-1; 7 bases are shared with TRBD1. The junction had 10 bases not matched to a gene; V was cut back by 3 bases and J by 6 bases. Germline CDR1 and CDR2: MNHNS and SASEGT. The CDR3 runs 15 residues. CDR3 loop: CASSEITQGLPEAFF. The CDR3 bases are TGTGCCAGCAGTGAGATTACACAGGGGTTACCTGAAGCTTTCTTT.

This clone was seen a few times. The gene calls are TRBV2 and TRBJ2-3, with no clear D. Germline CDR1 and CDR2: SNHLY and FYNNEI. The CDR3 covers 13 residues. With 3 bases removed from V and 2 bases from J, the gap between germline ends came to 6 bases. CDR3 nucleotide sequence: TGTGCCAGCAGTGAGCGCAACACAGATACGCAGTATTTT. Amino acid sequence: CASSERNTDTQYF. Full variable domain (outside the CDR3, taken from reference TRBV2 and TRBJ2-3): EPEVTQTPSHQVTQMGQEVILRCVPISNHLYFYWYRQILGQKVEFLVSFYNNEISEKSEIFDDQFSVERPDGSNFTLKIRSTKLEDSAMYFCASSERNTDTQYFGPGTRLTVL.

In this sample, this clone turned up once. The J gene is TRBJ1-3, the V gene TRBV30, with a weak D call TRBD1 (6 bases). This CDR3 contains 13 residues. V gave up 4 bases and J gave up 2 bases, with 9 bases separating them. CDR1 is GTSNPN, CDR2 SVGIG, per germline (reference sequence). This CDR3 is CAWKAGAGNTIYF. CDR3 in DNA: TGTGCCTGGAAGGCAGGGGCTGGAAACACCATATATTTT.

The V gene is TRBV7-9, the J gene TRBJ1-5, with D tentatively TRBD1 (5 bases). The CDR3 has 16 residues. Germline lookup yields CDR1 SEHNR and CDR2 FQNEAQ (reference sequence). V lost 5 bases to trimming and J lost 7 bases, with 21 bases between them. The CDR3: CASSPGVGPSGQPQHF. The DNA for the CDR3 is TGTGCCAGCAGCCCGGGGGTAGGGCCCTCAGGACAGCCCCAGCATTTT. Variable domain in full (rest from reference TRBV7-9 and TRBJ1-5): DTGVSQNPRHKITKRGQNVTFRCDPISEHNRLYWYRQTLGQGPEFLTYFQNEAQLEKSRLLSDRFSAERPKGSFSTLEIQRTEQGDSAMYLCASSPGVGPSGQPQHFGDGTRLSIL.

This rearrangement joins TRBV5-1 to TRBJ2-2, with 11 bases that match TRBD1. V was pared by 4 bases and J by 4 bases, with 3 bases of the junction left unmatched. The CDR3 loop spans 15 amino acids. Per germline, CDR1 SGHRS and CDR2 YFSETQ. CDR3 residues: CASSPGTGGTGELFF. CDR3 in DNA: TGCGCCAGCAGCCCAGGGACAGGGGGCACCGGGGAGCTGTTTTTT.

This clone came up once. V is TRBV4-1 and J is TRBJ1-4; D is possibly TRBD1 (6 bases). Germline V CDR1 and CDR2: MGHRA, YSYEKL. The CDR3 sequence is 19 residues long. V shed 0 bases and J shed 7 bases, with 24 bases lying between them. This chain's CDR3 is CASSQEMGQSKPHVEKLFF. The CDR3 bases are TGCGCCAGCAGCCAAGAGATGGGACAAAGTAAGCCCCATGTTGAAAAACTGTTTTTT.

The V call is TRBV7-3, the J call TRBJ2-2; 11 bases line up with TRBD2. There are 15 residues in the CDR3. After removal of 5 bases from V and 7 bases from J, the junction contained 6 bases not matched to a gene. Looked up from germline, CDR1 is SGHTA and CDR2 is FQGTGA. The CDR3 protein is CASSPGTSGIGELFF. The CDR3 nucleotides are TGTGCCAGCAGCCCCGGGACTAGCGGAATCGGGGAGCTGTTTTTT.

The chain couples TRBV3-1 (or the pseudogene TRBV3-2) to TRBJ1-6; no definite D call. The CDR3 has 17 residues. V lost 1 base, J lost 4 bases, and 14 bases lay in between. The germline V gene encodes CDR1 LGHDT and CDR2 YNNKEL (reference sequence). This chain's CDR3 is CASSQAGQEPYNSPLHF. The CDR3 bases are TGTGCCAGCAGCCAAGCCGGCCAGGAACCTTATAATTCACCCCTCCACTTT.

This clone appeared a single time. The chain couples TRBV7-6 to TRBJ2-7, with a weak D call TRBD2 (6 bases). Trimming pared 5 bases from V and 4 bases from J, leaving 9 bases between. Looked up from germline, CDR1 is SGHVS and CDR2 is FNYEAQ. This CDR3 is 12 amino acids long. This chain's CDR3 is CASSPRGYEQYF. The DNA for the CDR3 is TGTGCCAGCAGCCCCCGGGGGTACGAGCAGTACTTC.